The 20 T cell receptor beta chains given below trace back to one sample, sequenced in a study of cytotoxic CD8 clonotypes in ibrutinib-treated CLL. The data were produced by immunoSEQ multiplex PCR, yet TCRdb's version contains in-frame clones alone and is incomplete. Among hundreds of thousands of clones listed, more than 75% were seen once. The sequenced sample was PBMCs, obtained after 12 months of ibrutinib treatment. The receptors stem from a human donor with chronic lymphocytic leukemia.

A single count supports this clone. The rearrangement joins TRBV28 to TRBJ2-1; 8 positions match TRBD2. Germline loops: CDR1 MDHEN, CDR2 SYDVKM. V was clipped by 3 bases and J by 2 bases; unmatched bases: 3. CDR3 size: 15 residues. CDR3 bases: TGTGCCAGCAGTTTCAGGACTAGCCCCTACAATGAGCAGTTCTTC. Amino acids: CASSFRTSPYNEQFF.

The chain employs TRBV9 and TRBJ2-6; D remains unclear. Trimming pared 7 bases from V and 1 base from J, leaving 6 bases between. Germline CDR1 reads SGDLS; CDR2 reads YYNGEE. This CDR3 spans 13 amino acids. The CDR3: CASRFSGANVLTF. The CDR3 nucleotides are TGTGCCAGCCGGTTTTCTGGGGCCAACGTCCTGACTTTC.

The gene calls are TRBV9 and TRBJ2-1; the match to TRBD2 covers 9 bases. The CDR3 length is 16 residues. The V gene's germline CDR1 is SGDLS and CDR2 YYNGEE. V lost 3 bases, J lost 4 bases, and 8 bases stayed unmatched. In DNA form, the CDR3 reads TGTGCCAGCAGCGCCCACCTCACTAGCGGGTACAATGAGCAGTTCTTC. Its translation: CASSAHLTSGYNEQFF. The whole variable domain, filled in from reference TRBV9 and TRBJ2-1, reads DSGVTQTPKHLITATGQRVTLRCSPRSGDLSVYWYQQSLDQGLQFLIQYYNGEERAKGNILERFSAQQFPDLHSELNLSSLELGDSALYFCASSAHLTSGYNEQFFGPGTRLTVL.

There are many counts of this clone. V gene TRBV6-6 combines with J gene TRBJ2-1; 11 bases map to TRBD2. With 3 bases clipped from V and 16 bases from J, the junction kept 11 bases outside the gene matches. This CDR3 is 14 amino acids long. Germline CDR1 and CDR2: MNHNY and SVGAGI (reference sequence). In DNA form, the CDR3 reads TGTGCCAGCAGTTATAAGGGACTAGCGGAAGTAACATTCTTC. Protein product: CASSYKGLAEVTFF.

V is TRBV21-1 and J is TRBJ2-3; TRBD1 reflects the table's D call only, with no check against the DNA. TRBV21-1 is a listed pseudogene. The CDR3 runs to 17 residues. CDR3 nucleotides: TGTGCCAGCAGCGGCCAAAACAGGGGCGTCGTTAAAGATACGCAGTATTTT. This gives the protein CASSGQNRGVVKDTQYF.

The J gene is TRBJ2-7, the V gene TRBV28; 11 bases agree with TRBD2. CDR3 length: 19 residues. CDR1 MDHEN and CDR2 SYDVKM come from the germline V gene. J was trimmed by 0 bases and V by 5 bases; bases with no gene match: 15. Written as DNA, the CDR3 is TGTGCCAGCAGTCCTTCCCTGGGGACTAGCGGAACTAGCTCCTACGAGCAGTACTTC. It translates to CASSPSLGTSGTSSYEQYF.

CDR3 residues: CASSGGTGVQETQYF. CDR3 coding DNA: TGTGCCAGCAGTGGGGGGACAGGGGTGCAGGAGACCCAGTACTTC. The chain combines TRBV6-1 with TRBJ2-5; 10 bases align to TRBD1. Germline-derived CDR1 and CDR2 are MNHNS and SASEGT. This CDR3 contains 15 residues. J lost 5 bases, V lost 4 bases, and 7 bases had no gene match.

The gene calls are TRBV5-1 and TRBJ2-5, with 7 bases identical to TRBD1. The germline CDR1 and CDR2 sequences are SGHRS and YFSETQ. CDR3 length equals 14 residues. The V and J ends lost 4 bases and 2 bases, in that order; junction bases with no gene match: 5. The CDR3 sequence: CASSPGTEQETQYF. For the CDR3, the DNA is TGCGCCAGCAGCCCGGGGACAGAACAAGAGACCCAGTACTTC.

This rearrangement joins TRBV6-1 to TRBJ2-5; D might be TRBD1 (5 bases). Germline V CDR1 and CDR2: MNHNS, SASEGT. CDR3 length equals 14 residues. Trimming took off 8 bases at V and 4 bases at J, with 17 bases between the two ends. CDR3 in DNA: TGTGCCAGCGGGCTTGGGGCGTGGGGAGAGACCCAGTACTTC. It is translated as CASGLGAWGETQYF.

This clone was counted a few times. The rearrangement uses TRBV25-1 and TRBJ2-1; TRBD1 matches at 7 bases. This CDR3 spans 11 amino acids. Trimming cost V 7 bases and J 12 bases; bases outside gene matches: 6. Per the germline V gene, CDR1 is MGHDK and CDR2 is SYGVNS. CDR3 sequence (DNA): TGTGCCAGCACACAGGGGATAGGGCAGTTCTTC. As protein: CASTQGIGQFF.

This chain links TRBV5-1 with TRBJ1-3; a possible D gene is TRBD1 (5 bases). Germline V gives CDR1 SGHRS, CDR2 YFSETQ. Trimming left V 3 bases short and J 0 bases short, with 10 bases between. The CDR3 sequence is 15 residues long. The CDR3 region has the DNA TGCGCCAGCAGCTGGGGGACGGTCTCTGGAAACACCATATATTTT. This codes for CASSWGTVSGNTIYF.

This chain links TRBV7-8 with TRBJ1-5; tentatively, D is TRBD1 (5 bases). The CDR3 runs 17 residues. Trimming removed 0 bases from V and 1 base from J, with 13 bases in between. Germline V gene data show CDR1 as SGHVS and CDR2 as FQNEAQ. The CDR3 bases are TGTGCCAGCAGCTTAGCGTGGGGGGGAAAAAGCAATCAGCCCCAGCATTTT. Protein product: CASSLAWGGKSNQPQHF. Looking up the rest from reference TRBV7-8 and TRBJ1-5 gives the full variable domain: GAGVSQSPRYKVAKRGQDVALRCDPISGHVSLFWYQQALGQGPEFLTYFQNEAQLDKSGLPSDRFFAERPEGSVSTLKIQRTQQEDSAVYLCASSLAWGGKSNQPQHFGDGTRLSIL.

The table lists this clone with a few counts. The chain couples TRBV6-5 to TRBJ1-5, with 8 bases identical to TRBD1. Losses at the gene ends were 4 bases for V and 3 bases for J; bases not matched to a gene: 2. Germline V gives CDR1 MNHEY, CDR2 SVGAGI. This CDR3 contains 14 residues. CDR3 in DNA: TGTGCCAGCAGTTCAGGGGGCCACAATCAGCCCCAGCATTTT. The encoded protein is CASSSGGHNQPQHF.

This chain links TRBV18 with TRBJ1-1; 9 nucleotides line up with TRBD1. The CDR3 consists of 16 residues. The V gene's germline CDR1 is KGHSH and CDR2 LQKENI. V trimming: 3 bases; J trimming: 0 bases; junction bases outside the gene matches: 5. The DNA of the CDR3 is TGTGCCAGCTCACCCAAGGGGGACAGGGTGAACACTGAAGCTTTCTTT. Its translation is CASSPKGDRVNTEAFF.

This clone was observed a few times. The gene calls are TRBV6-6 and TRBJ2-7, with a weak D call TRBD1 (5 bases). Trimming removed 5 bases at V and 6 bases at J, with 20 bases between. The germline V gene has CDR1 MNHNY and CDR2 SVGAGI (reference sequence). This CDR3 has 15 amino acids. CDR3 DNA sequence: TGTGCCAGCAGTATCAACAGGTTGGGGTGGGGCGAGCAGTACTTC. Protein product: CASSINRLGWGEQYF.

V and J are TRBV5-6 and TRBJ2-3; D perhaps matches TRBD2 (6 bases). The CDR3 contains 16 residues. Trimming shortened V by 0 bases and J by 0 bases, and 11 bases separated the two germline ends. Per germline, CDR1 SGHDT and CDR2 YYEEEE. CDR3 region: CASSLGLADSTDTQYF. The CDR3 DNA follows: TGTGCCAGCAGCTTGGGATTAGCGGATAGCACAGATACGCAGTATTTT.

In DNA, the CDR3 is TGTGCCAGTAGTGGCGGGTTTCAGCCCCAGCATTTT. This translates into CASSGGFQPQHF. The chain carries TRBV19 and TRBJ1-5; D not certain. Germline V gives CDR1 LNHDA, CDR2 SQIVND (reference sequence). The V end lost 5 bases, the J end lost 6 bases, and 8 bases lay between the germline ends. The CDR3 is 12 residues long.

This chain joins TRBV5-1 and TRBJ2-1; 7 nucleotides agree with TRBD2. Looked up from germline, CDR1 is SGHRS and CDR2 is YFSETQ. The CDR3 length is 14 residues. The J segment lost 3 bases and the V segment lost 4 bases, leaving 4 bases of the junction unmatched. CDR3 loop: CASSLRDYYNEQFF. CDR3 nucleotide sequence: TGCGCCAGCAGCCTCCGGGACTACTACAATGAGCAGTTCTTC.

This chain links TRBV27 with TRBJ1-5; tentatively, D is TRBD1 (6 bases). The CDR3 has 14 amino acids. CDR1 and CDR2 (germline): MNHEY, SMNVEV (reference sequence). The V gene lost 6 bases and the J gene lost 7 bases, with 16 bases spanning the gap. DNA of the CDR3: TGTGCCAGCAGCTACACAGGGTACGGGCAGCCCCAGCATTTT. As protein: CASSYTGYGQPQHF.

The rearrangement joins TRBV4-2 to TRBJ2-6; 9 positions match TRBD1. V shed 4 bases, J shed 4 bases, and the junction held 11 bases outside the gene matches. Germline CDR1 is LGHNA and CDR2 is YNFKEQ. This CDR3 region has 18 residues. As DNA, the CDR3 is TGTGCCAGCAGCCCCCGGACAGGGGTGGTTATGGGGGCCAACGTCCTGACTTTC. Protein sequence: CASSPRTGVVMGANVLTF.